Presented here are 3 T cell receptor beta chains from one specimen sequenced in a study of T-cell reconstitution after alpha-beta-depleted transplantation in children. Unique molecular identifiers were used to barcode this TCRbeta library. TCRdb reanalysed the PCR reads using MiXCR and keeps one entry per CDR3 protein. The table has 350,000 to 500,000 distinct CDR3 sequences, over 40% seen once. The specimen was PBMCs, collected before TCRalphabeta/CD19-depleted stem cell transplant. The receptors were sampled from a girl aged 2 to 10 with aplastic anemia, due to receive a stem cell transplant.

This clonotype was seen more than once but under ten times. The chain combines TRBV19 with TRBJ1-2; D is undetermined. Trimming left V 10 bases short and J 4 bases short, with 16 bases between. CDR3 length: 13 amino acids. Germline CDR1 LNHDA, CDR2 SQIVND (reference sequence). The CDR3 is CATRSKILYGYTF. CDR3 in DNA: TGTGCCACCCGATCCAAAATCCTCTATGGCTACACCTTC.

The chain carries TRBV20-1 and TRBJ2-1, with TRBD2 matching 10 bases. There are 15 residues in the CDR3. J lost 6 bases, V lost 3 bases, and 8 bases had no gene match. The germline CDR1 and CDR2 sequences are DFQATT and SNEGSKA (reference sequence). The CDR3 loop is CSARGLAFRGNEQFF. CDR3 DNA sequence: TGCAGTGCTAGGGGACTAGCGTTCCGGGGCAATGAGCAGTTCTTC.

The CDR3 is CASSLGIGEQFF. The CDR3 DNA is TGTGCCAGCAGTTTGGGGATTGGTGAGCAGTTCTTC. The V gene is TRBV28, the J gene TRBJ2-1; the D is unclear. This CDR3 region has 12 residues. Between the trimmed V and J ends, which lost 3 bases and 9 bases, there was a span of 9 bases. The germline gives CDR1 MDHEN, CDR2 SYDVKM.